Presented here are 28 T cell receptor beta chains from one specimen sequenced in a study of blood T cell repertoires in COVID-19. The assay was immunoSEQ multiplex PCR, and TCRdb's table has in-frame clones only and misses some. The table lists some 190,000 clones, under 90% of them singletons. The sequenced sample was peripheral blood. The source of these receptors is a person aged 65-85 years with COVID-19, enrolled during active disease.

This chain joins TRBV4-2 and TRBJ2-7; D gene uncertain. From germline, CDR1 is LGHNA and CDR2 YNFKEQ. This CDR3 is built from 13 residues. V was clipped by 1 base and J by 6 bases, with 10 bases between them. The CDR3 reads CASSQVTSGEQYF. CDR3 in DNA: TGTGCCAGCAGCCAAGTGACTTCCGGCGAGCAGTACTTC.

The rearrangement uses TRBV7-8 and TRBJ1-3, with D perhaps matching TRBD1 (6 bases). The V gene lost 2 bases and the J gene lost 0 bases, with 11 bases spanning the gap. Per the germline V gene, CDR1 is SGHVS and CDR2 is FQNEAQ. The CDR3 is made up of 16 amino acids. CDR3 sequence reads: CASSLNRVSSGNTIYF. In nucleotides, the CDR3 is TGTGCCAGCAGCTTAAACAGGGTCTCCTCTGGAAACACCATATATTTT.

The gene calls are TRBV30 and TRBJ2-2; no reliable D call. The V gene's germline CDR1 is GTSNPN and CDR2 SVGIG (reference sequence). V was pared by 2 bases and J by 2 bases, with 12 bases between. The CDR3 extends over 15 amino acids. CDR3 in DNA: TGTGCCTGGAGTACCCCCCCACAAAACACCGGGGAGCTGTTTTTT. It encodes CAWSTPPQNTGELFF. Full variable domain (outside the CDR3, taken from reference TRBV30 and TRBJ2-2): SQTIHQWPATLVQPVGSPLSLECTVEGTSNPNLYWYRQAAGRGLQLLFYSVGIGQISSEVPQNLSASRPQDRQFILSSKKLLLSDSGFYLCAWSTPPQNTGELFFGEGSRLTVL.

This clone was seen once. The rearrangement joins TRBV11-2 to TRBJ2-7, with a weak D call TRBD2 (6 bases). V lost 5 bases and J lost 5, with 22 bases in between. The CDR3 covers 16 residues. Per germline, CDR1 SGHAT and CDR2 FQNNGV. The CDR3 loop reads CASSLPPSVSTHEQYF. In DNA form, the CDR3 reads TGTGCCAGCAGCCTACCCCCTAGCGTCAGTACGCACGAGCAGTACTTC.

The genes are TRBV19 and TRBJ1-2, with TRBD1 matching 7 bases. The CDR3 totals 13 residues. CDR1 and CDR2 from the germline V gene are LNHDA and SQIVND (reference sequence). J lost 4 bases, V lost 6 bases, and 5 bases had no gene match. CDR3 residues: CASSRRDSYGYTF. The CDR3 region has the DNA TGTGCCAGTAGCCGACGGGACAGCTATGGCTACACCTTC.

V is TRBV7-2 and J is TRBJ1-2; D gene unclear. Germline V gene sequence: CDR1 SGHTA, CDR2 FQGNSA. Trimming took 5 bases from V and 8 from J, leaving 15 bases between them. This CDR3 spans 13 amino acids. CDR3 loop: CASSRDNGVGYTF. The CDR3, as DNA: TGTGCCAGCAGCCGCGACAACGGTGTGGGCTACACCTTC.

The chain links TRBV27 to TRBJ1-6, with a possible D match to TRBD1 (6 bases). The germline V gene has CDR1 MNHEY and CDR2 SMNVEV (reference sequence). The CDR3 is 14 residues long. V lost 5 bases, J lost 7 bases, and 12 bases lay in between. DNA of the CDR3: TGTGCCAGCAGTACAGGGTATACAAATTCACCCCTCCACTTT. Translating gives CASSTGYTNSPLHF.

CDR3: CASSDSRTNEKLFF. Written as DNA, the CDR3 is TGCGCCAGCAGTGACTCCAGAACTAATGAAAAACTGTTTTTT. The chain is built from TRBV4-3 and TRBJ1-4; D unresolved. The V gene's germline CDR1 is LGHNA and CDR2 YSLEER. The V gene lost 6 bases and the J gene lost 1 base, with 9 bases spanning the gap. This CDR3 region has 14 residues.

The V and J genes are TRBV19 and TRBJ1-6, with unresolved D. The germline CDR1 and CDR2 sequences are LNHDA and SQIVND (reference sequence). The ends were cut back, 6 bases at V and 5 bases at J, with 8 bases in the middle. The CDR3 spans 13 residues. The CDR3, as DNA: TGTGCCAGTAGGCATGACAATAATTCACCCCTCCACTTT. Protein: CASRHDNNSPLHF.

The chain links TRBV7-8 to TRBJ2-1, with TRBD1 identical over 7 bases. The CDR3 is made up of 15 amino acids. Germline V CDR1 and CDR2: SGHVS, FQNEAQ. Trimming removed 1 base from V and 5 bases from J; junction bases left unmatched: 5. The CDR3 region is CASSLDRGPHNEQFF. The CDR3 bases are TGTGCCAGCAGCTTAGACAGGGGTCCACACAATGAGCAGTTCTTC.

CDR3 sequence (DNA): TGCGCCAGCAAGGAATTCGAAGCGGTTAACACCGGGGAGCTGTTTTTT. It codes for CASKEFEAVNTGELFF. J is TRBJ2-2 and V is TRBV5-1, with D tentatively TRBD2 (5 bases). Germline loops: CDR1 SGHRS, CDR2 YFSETQ. Trimming took 6 bases from V and 2 from J, leaving 17 bases between them. The CDR3 totals 16 residues.

The rearrangement uses TRBV30 and TRBJ1-2; 9 bases agree with TRBD1. The germline gives CDR1 GTSNPN, CDR2 SVGIG (reference sequence). The CDR3 is 14 residues long. The J segment lost 4 bases and the V segment lost 4 bases, leaving 7 bases of the junction unmatched. Here the CDR3 reads CAWKTTGGAYGYTF. The CDR3 region has the DNA TGTGCCTGGAAGACAACAGGGGGCGCCTATGGCTACACCTTC.

The V call is TRBV27, the J call TRBJ1-4; D not certain. The germline V gene has CDR1 MNHEY and CDR2 SMNVEV (reference sequence). Trimming stripped 4 bases from V and 10 bases from J, with 28 bases between. The CDR3 extends over 18 amino acids. The CDR3 nucleotides read TGTGCCAGCAGTTCCTCCTTATTACCGGGAGTCGAGTACGGAAAACTGTTTTTT. This gives the protein CASSSSLLPGVEYGKLFF.

V gene TRBV27 combines with J gene TRBJ2-7; TRBD2 agrees at 10 bases. Germline CDR1 is MNHEY and CDR2 is SMNVEV (reference sequence). This CDR3 has 13 amino acids. V dropped 7 bases and J dropped 7; count of bases not matched to a gene: 7. The CDR3 coding sequence is TGTGCCAGCAAGAGAGCGGGAGGGGGTGAGCAGTACTTC. The encoded protein is CASKRAGGGEQYF.

CDR3 sequence reads: CASSFGIVVGGDFNTEAFF. The CDR3 bases are TGTGCCAGCAGTTTCGGGATCGTCGTGGGGGGAGACTTTAACACTGAAGCTTTCTTT. This chain joins TRBV27 and TRBJ1-1, with D possibly being TRBD1 (5 bases). Germline CDR1 MNHEY, CDR2 SMNVEV (reference sequence). The CDR3 is 19 residues long. V dropped 3 bases and J dropped 2 bases, with 25 bases sitting between them.

The chain carries TRBV29-1 and TRBJ1-3, with D hard to call. Looked up from germline, CDR1 is SQVTM and CDR2 is ANQGSEA. Trimming took 7 bases from V and 1 from J, leaving 8 bases between them. The CDR3 has 12 amino acids. CDR3 sequence (DNA): TGCAGCGCCTCGAGATCTGGAAACACCATATATTTT. Amino acid sequence: CSASRSGNTIYF.

The chain is built from TRBV7-8 and TRBJ2-6, with D possibly TRBD1 on 5 matching bases. This CDR3 is built from 15 residues. Germline CDR1 reads SGHVS; CDR2 reads FQNEAQ. Trimming left V 6 bases short and J 2 bases short, with 11 bases between. The CDR3: CASRGQGTGANVLTF. As DNA, the CDR3 is TGTGCCAGCAGGGGGCAGGGAACTGGGGCCAACGTCCTGACTTTC.

The gene calls are TRBV7-2 and TRBJ1-5; a weak D match, TRBD1 (5 bases). CDR3 length: 14 amino acids. Germline V gene lookup returns CDR1 SGHTA and CDR2 FQGNSA. Trimming removed 4 bases at V and 0 bases at J, with 7 bases between. The CDR3 loop reads CASSSQDSNQPQHF. The CDR3, as DNA: TGTGCCAGCAGCTCACAGGATAGCAATCAGCCCCAGCATTTT.

This clone was recorded only once. V and J are TRBV3-1 (or the pseudogene TRBV3-2) and TRBJ1-6, with a weak D call TRBD1 (5 bases). V lost 2 bases and J lost 8, with 7 bases in between. The germline CDR1 and CDR2 sequences are LGHDT and YNNKEL (reference sequence). The CDR3 runs 13 residues. This CDR3 is CASSQTTDSPLHF. The CDR3 coding sequence is TGTGCCAGCAGCCAAACGACAGATTCACCCCTCCACTTT.

V and J are TRBV7-7 and TRBJ2-3, with D uncertain. Trimming left V 1 base short and J 5 bases short, with 10 bases between. The CDR3 runs to 14 residues. Germline CDR1 reads SSHAT; CDR2 reads FNYEAQ (reference sequence). CDR3 DNA: TGTGCCAGCAGCTTAGGTCACTCAAAAGATACGCAGTATTTT. This sequence encodes CASSLGHSKDTQYF.

The chain carries TRBV25-1 and TRBJ2-5, with 9 nucleotides matching TRBD1. The CDR3 extends over 16 amino acids. Losses at the gene ends were 5 bases for V and 5 bases for J; bases not matched to a gene: 12. CDR1 and CDR2 from the germline V gene are MGHDK and SYGVNS. This CDR3 is CASSRSAGTGSETQYF. CDR3 in DNA: TGTGCCAGCAGTAGATCCGCCGGGACAGGGAGCGAGACCCAGTACTTC.

The chain joins TRBV7-7 to TRBJ2-3, with D hard to call. This CDR3 has 14 residues. Per the germline V gene, CDR1 is SSHAT and CDR2 is FNYEAQ (reference sequence). V lost 1 base, J lost 2 bases, and 7 bases lay in between. In nucleotides, the CDR3 is TGTGCCAGCAGCTTAGGAGAATACACAGATACGCAGTATTTT. This translates into CASSLGEYTDTQYF.

The chain couples TRBV11-1 to TRBJ2-3; 10 bases line up with TRBD2. J gave up 6 bases and V 6 bases, and 12 bases lay outside the gene matches. CDR1 and CDR2 (germline): SGHAT, FQDESV (reference sequence). The CDR3 consists of 16 residues. CDR3 sequence: CASRRTLAGNADTQYF. DNA for the CDR3: TGTGCCAGCAGACGGACACTAGCGGGGAATGCGGATACGCAGTATTTT. Looking up the rest from reference TRBV11-1 and TRBJ2-3 gives the full variable domain: EAEVAQSPRYKITEKSQAVAFWCDPISGHATLYWYRQILGQGPELLVQFQDESVVDDSQLPKDRFSAERLKGVDSTLKIQPAELGDSAMYLCASRRTLAGNADTQYFGPGTRLTVL.

The chain joins TRBV29-1 to TRBJ2-7; TRBD2 matches 9 bases. The germline gives CDR1 SQVTM, CDR2 ANQGSEA. Germline trimming cut 5 bases from V and 3 bases from J; bases unmatched to any gene: 5. The CDR3 loop spans 13 amino acids. This chain's CDR3 is CSVSGGRLYEQYF. The CDR3 region has the DNA TGCAGCGTTAGCGGGGGGCGTCTCTACGAGCAGTACTTC.

The genes are TRBV5-4 and TRBJ1-1; D may be TRBD1 (5 bases). The V gene lost 0 bases and the J gene lost 0 bases, with 15 bases spanning the gap. Germline V gene sequence: CDR1 SGHNT, CDR2 YYREEE (reference sequence). This CDR3 has 17 amino acids. The CDR3 DNA reads as TGTGCCAGCAGCTTGGCCGGGGGTGCCCCCTTGAACACTGAAGCTTTCTTT. It is translated as CASSLAGGAPLNTEAFF.

In this sample, this clone turned up a few times. V usage is TRBV12-3 or TRBV12-4 and J usage is TRBJ1-2; D unresolved. This CDR3 region has 13 residues. The V end lost 3 bases, the J end lost 4 bases, and 9 bases lay between the germline ends. The CDR3 bases are TGTGCCAGCAGTTTGACAAGGCTCTATGGCTACACCTTC. This gives the protein CASSLTRLYGYTF.

This clone was recorded a few times. Here the CDR3 reads CASSLDPTGGLNTEAFF. The CDR3, as DNA: TGCGCCAGCAGCTTGGACCCCACAGGGGGCTTGAACACTGAAGCTTTCTTT. The chain couples TRBV5-1 to TRBJ1-1; 9 bases are shared with TRBD1. The CDR3 extends over 17 amino acids. The germline gives CDR1 SGHRS, CDR2 YFSETQ. With V trimmed by 0 bases and J by 0 bases, 6 bases remained unmatched.

This clone was seen a handful of times. The chain employs TRBV7-3 and TRBJ2-7; D ambiguous. The ends were cut back, 1 base at V and 7 bases at J, with 17 bases in the middle. This CDR3 contains 15 residues. Germline V gene sequence: CDR1 SGHTA, CDR2 FQGTGA. This CDR3 reads CASSLMGFEAEEQYF. The DNA of the CDR3 is TGTGCCAGCAGCTTAATGGGTTTCGAGGCTGAAGAGCAGTACTTC.